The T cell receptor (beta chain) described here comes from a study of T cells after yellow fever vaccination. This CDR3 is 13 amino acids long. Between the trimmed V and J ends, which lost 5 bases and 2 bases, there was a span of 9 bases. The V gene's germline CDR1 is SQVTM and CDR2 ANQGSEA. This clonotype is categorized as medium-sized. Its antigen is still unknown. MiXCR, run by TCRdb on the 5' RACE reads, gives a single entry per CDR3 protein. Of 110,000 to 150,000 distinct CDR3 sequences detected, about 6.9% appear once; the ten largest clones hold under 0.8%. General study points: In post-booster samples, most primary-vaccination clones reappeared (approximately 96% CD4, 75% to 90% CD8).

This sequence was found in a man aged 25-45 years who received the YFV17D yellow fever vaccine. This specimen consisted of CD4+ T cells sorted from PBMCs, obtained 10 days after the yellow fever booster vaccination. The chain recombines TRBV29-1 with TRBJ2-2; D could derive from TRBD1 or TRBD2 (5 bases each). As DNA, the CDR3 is TGCAGCGTTAAGGGACCTAACACCGGGGAGCTGTTTTTT. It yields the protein CSVKGPNTGELFF.